This TCR beta chain was sequenced for a study of cytomegalovirus exposure and HLA in healthy donors. Amplification used 60 Vbeta primers and 13 Jbeta primers. Some clones are missing from TCRdb's copy, which holds only in-frame ones; the method was immunoSEQ multiplex PCR. Seen here are 150,000 to 200,000 clones, roughly 72% observed once, and the top ten hold about 1.9%. Germline V CDR1 and CDR2: LGHNA, YSLEER. There are 14 residues in the CDR3. After removal of 8 bases from V and 8 bases from J, the junction contained 5 bases not matched to a gene. The rearrangement links TRBV4-3 to TRBJ1-6; 11 nucleotides agree with TRBD1. The sequencing sample was made of PBMCs. This receptor was obtained from a woman between 25 and 40 years old in good health and CMV-seropositive. This CDR3 reads CASGGDRGDSPLHF. The CDR3 DNA reads TGCGCCAGCGGGGGGGACAGGGGGGATTCACCCCTCCACTTT.